The 23 T cell receptor beta chains listed next were all sequenced from one sample in a study of blood T cells in healthy people across ages (dated by TCRdb to the mid-2010s). The library came from 5' RACE. Instrument on record: Illumina HiSeq 2500. A second PCR of roughly 7 to 11 cycles was performed with a sample-barcoded 5' primer and a J-beta primer mix. TCRdb reprocessed the public reads (quality trimming at Q25 with fastp, clone calling with MiXCR) and kept in-frame beta chains. Rows with one shared CDR3 protein collapse into an entry with the most common genes and DNA. Within this sample are hundreds of thousands of distinct CDR3 sequences, with around 46% of them counted one time only. 13% of the sample goes to the ten largest clones. The sequencing sample was made of blood. These receptors all stem from a man aged 30-40 years in good health.

The chain links TRBV7-3 to TRBJ2-3; either TRBD1 or TRBD2 may supply D (5 bases each). Trimming removed 5 bases from V and 13 bases from J, with 19 bases in between. Germline lookup yields CDR1 SGHTA and CDR2 FQGTGA. The CDR3 is 13 amino acids. CDR3 sequence reads: CASSVNGPRGEYF. CDR3 nucleotide sequence: TGTGCCAGCAGCGTAAATGGTCCCCGAGGGGAGTATTTT.

The chain combines TRBV6-2 or TRBV6-3 with TRBJ2-7; D possibly corresponds to TRBD1 (6 bases). Germline assignment: CDR1 MNHEY and CDR2 SVGEGT. V lost 2 bases and J lost 2, with 13 bases in between. There are 15 residues in the CDR3. CDR3 loop: CASSYKTGPTYEQYF. The CDR3 DNA sequence: TGTGCCAGCAGTTACAAGACAGGACCTACCTACGAGCAGTACTTC.

In its sample, this clonotype was seen once. DNA for the CDR3: TGTGCCAGCAGTGAAATGGTTGCCTACGAGCAGTACTTC. The encoded protein is CASSEMVAYEQYF. The chain has TRBV2 and TRBJ2-7; D gene ambiguous. Trimming removed 2 bases from V and 2 bases from J, with 7 bases in between. The CDR3 consists of 13 residues. Germline assignment: CDR1 SNHLY and CDR2 FYNNEI.

The chain combines TRBV5-1 with TRBJ2-7, with a weak D call TRBD2 (5 bases). This CDR3 spans 14 amino acids. Between the trimmed V and J ends, which lost 4 bases and 7 bases, there was a span of 18 bases. Germline lookup yields CDR1 SGHRS and CDR2 YFSETQ. The CDR3 here is CASSEGAPSGEQYF. The CDR3 nucleotides are TGCGCCAGCAGCGAGGGCGCACCTTCGGGGGAGCAGTACTTC.

V and J are TRBV9 and TRBJ1-2; D may be TRBD1 (5 bases). The V gene lost 0 bases and the J gene lost 3 bases, with 12 bases spanning the gap. Germline V lookup: CDR1 SGDLS, CDR2 YYNGEE. The CDR3 has 15 residues. In nucleotides, the CDR3 is TGTGCCAGCAGCGTAGGACAGACAGAACACTATGGCTACACCTTC. Encoded protein: CASSVGQTEHYGYTF.

This sequence joins TRBV13 and TRBJ2-4; TRBD1 matches 7 bases. The J call may not be correct, given that the DNA end is closer to TRBJ2-7. The V gene's germline CDR1 is PRHDT and CDR2 FYEKMQ (reference sequence). This CDR3 region has 16 residues. The CDR3 DNA reads TGTGCCAGCAGCAGACGGCCAGGACAGGTCACCTACGAGCAGTACTTC. Its protein product is CASSRRPGQVTYEQYF.

The V gene is TRBV3-1, the J gene TRBJ2-7; D is perhaps TRBD2 (6 bases). V dropped 3 bases and J dropped 1 base, with 13 bases sitting between them. Germline CDR1 is LGHDT and CDR2 is YNNKEL (reference sequence). The length of the CDR3 is 15 residues. CDR3: CASSHRPGTSYEQYF. In nucleotides, the CDR3 is TGTGCCAGCAGCCACAGGCCCGGGACTTCCTACGAGCAGTACTTC.

The chain uses TRBV6-5 and TRBJ2-3; tentatively, D is TRBD1 (6 bases). This CDR3 region has 15 residues. CDR1 is MNHEY, CDR2 SVGAGI, per germline. V was cut by 5 bases and J by 7 bases, with 19 bases left in between. The CDR3 loop is CASSHPTYRDHTQYF. The CDR3 DNA reads as TGTGCCAGCAGTCATCCCACCTACAGGGACCATACGCAGTATTTT.

In this sample, this clonotype turned up a few times. This sequence joins TRBV12-3 or TRBV12-4 and TRBJ2-3; D is ambiguous. This CDR3 spans 14 amino acids. Trimming removed 1 base from V and 1 base from J, with 6 bases in between. The CDR3 nucleotides read TGTGCCAGCAGTTTAGGGGCCCGCACAGATACGCAGTATTTT. This encodes CASSLGARTDTQYF.

This clonotype was recorded at least ten times. This chain joins TRBV3-1 and TRBJ2-3; 7 bases fit TRBD1. The ends lost 8 bases at V and 1 base at J; junction bases unmatched: 15. This CDR3 is 17 amino acids long. CDR1 LGHDT and CDR2 YNNKEL come from the germline V gene (reference sequence). DNA for the CDR3: TGTGCCAGCGGCGATCGTATGACAGGGATGCGCACAGATACGCAGTATTTT. Amino acid sequence: CASGDRMTGMRTDTQYF.

The V call is TRBV11-2, the J call TRBJ2-3; 9 bases agree with TRBD2. This CDR3 has 17 residues. The germline gives CDR1 SGHAT, CDR2 FQNNGV. V dropped 2 bases and J dropped 3; count of bases not matched to a gene: 9. The chain's CDR3 is CASSLLWSGGMTDTQYF. The CDR3 region has the DNA TGTGCCAGCAGCTTATTGTGGAGCGGGGGGATGACAGATACGCAGTATTTT.

Regarding this clonotype: A much larger clone lies one base from this, so it may be a read error. The chain is built from TRBV27 and TRBJ2-4; D call uncertain. This CDR3 region has 13 residues. Trimming removed 6 bases at V and 2 bases at J, with 8 bases between. The germline V gene encodes CDR1 MNHEY and CDR2 SMNVEV (reference sequence). DNA for the CDR3: TGTGCCAGCAGGGATGGAACCAAAAACATTCAGTACTTC. Translated, it gives CASRDGTKNIQYF.

The chain joins TRBV12-3 or TRBV12-4 to TRBJ1-5, with 9 nucleotides matching TRBD1. The CDR3 is 16 amino acids. The V and J ends lost 5 bases and 2 bases, in that order; junction bases with no gene match: 7. CDR3 nucleotide sequence: TGTGCCAGCAGTCCGGGGACAGGGATCGGCAATCAGCCCCAGCATTTT. Residues: CASSPGTGIGNQPQHF.

This clonotype has ten or more counts. A much larger clone lies a single base off, so this may be a read error. The chain joins TRBV12-3 or TRBV12-4 to TRBJ2-1, with D unresolved. V lost 1 base to trimming and J lost 2 bases, with 6 bases between them. The CDR3 sequence is 14 residues long. CDR3: CASSLVTAYNEQFF. The CDR3 DNA follows: TGTGCCAGCAGTTTAGTTACTGCCTACAATGAGCAGTTCTTC.

The chain recombines TRBV7-6 with TRBJ2-2, with D hard to call. The V end lost 1 base, the J end lost 6 bases, and 9 bases lay between the germline ends. The CDR3 is made up of 14 amino acids. Germline CDR1 SGHVS, CDR2 FNYEAQ. The CDR3 here is CASSLVVRPGELFF. The CDR3 DNA reads TGTGCCAGCAGCTTAGTGGTACGCCCCGGGGAGCTGTTTTTT.

The CDR3 DNA follows: TGTGCCAGCAGTTACACCACAGGTGGGACGGGGACTGAAGCTTTCTTT. Translated: CASSYTTGGTGTEAFF. The genes are TRBV6-6 and TRBJ1-1; D may be TRBD1 (5 bases). Germline V gene sequence: CDR1 MNHNY, CDR2 SVGAGI (reference sequence). This CDR3 has 16 residues. Trimming took 2 bases from V and 5 from J, leaving 18 bases between them.

In regard to this clonotype: The germline gene is not matched at one end of the junction; a read error may be the cause. The CDR3 protein is CASSDPRQAREIQYF. For the CDR3, the DNA is TGTGCCAGCAGTGACCCCCGACAGGCTCGAGAGATCCAGTACTTC. The genes are TRBV6-1 and TRBJ2-5; TRBD1 is a possible D gene (6 bases). CDR1 and CDR2 (germline): MNHNS, SASEGT. CDR3 length: 15 residues.

This clonotype was counted once. The CDR3 region has the DNA TGCAGTGCTGATACAGGGAGCACTGAAGCTTTCTTT. This sequence encodes CSADTGSTEAFF. The V gene is TRBV20-1, the J gene TRBJ1-1, with D possibly TRBD1 on 6 matching bases. The CDR3 totals 12 residues. Germline V gene data show CDR1 as DFQATT and CDR2 as SNEGSKA (reference sequence). The V gene lost 5 bases and the J gene lost 4 bases, with 11 bases spanning the gap.

This clonotype was counted between two and nine times. The rearrangement joins TRBV5-1 to TRBJ2-3, with a tentative D call TRBD2 (6 bases). V was shortened by 1 base and J by 0 bases, with 12 bases between the two germline ends. This CDR3 has 16 amino acids. Germline V gene sequence: CDR1 SGHRS, CDR2 YFSETQ. CDR3 loop: CASSLSGVMSTDTQYF. The CDR3 DNA follows: TGCGCCAGCAGCTTGTCGGGGGTTATGAGCACAGATACGCAGTATTTT.

The chain recombines TRBV5-1 with TRBJ2-3; D is unclear. V lost 3 bases and J 4 bases, leaving 15 bases between the germline ends. The CDR3 runs 15 residues. Germline values: CDR1 SGHRS, CDR2 YFSETQ. Here the CDR3 reads CASSSDGRTADTQYF. CDR3 bases: TGCGCCAGCAGCTCGGACGGACGCACGGCAGATACGCAGTATTTT.

The chain couples TRBV18 to TRBJ2-3; no clear D gene. The CDR3 sequence is 15 residues long. Germline CDR1 reads KGHSH; CDR2 reads LQKENI. With 3 bases removed from V and 2 bases from J, the gap between germline ends came to 12 bases. CDR3 nucleotide sequence: TGTGCCAGCTCACCGAAGCCTGGGGTCACAGATACGCAGTATTTT. It translates to CASSPKPGVTDTQYF.

This sequence joins TRBV3-1 and TRBJ2-5; D may be TRBD1 (6 bases). The CDR3 is 15 amino acids. V gave up 2 bases and J gave up 1 base, with 11 bases separating them. Germline assignment: CDR1 LGHDT and CDR2 YNNKEL (reference sequence). Written as DNA, the CDR3 is TGTGCCAGCAGCCAACCGGACAGTTTCCAAGAGACCCAGTACTTC. Encoded protein: CASSQPDSFQETQYF.

This clonotype has ten or more counts. This chain uses TRBV29-1 with TRBJ2-7; a possible D gene is TRBD1 (6 bases). Germline loops: CDR1 SQVTM, CDR2 ANQGSEA. This CDR3 contains 14 residues. V lost 7 bases and J lost 0, with 16 bases in between. CDR3 sequence reads: CSARRDISSYEQYF. The CDR3 DNA is TGCAGCGCTCGCCGGGACATCTCCTCCTACGAGCAGTACTTC.